This T cell receptor beta chain was found in a study of PD-1 blockade in classical Hodgkin lymphoma. Study-level information: Administration of nivolumab to patients was at 3 mg/kg intravenously every 2 weeks. Whole-study results and caveats: Before treatment, complete responders showed about the same diversity as newly diagnosed patients. Compared with baseline, CD4+ but not CD8+ TCR diversity had risen significantly by C4D1.

In regard to this clone: Antigen unknown.

Germline CDR1 is SGHRS and CDR2 is YFSETQ. The CDR3 consists of 16 residues. With V trimmed by 0 bases and J by 6 bases, 10 bases remained unmatched. Every patient had relapsed following autologous stem cell transplantation, and cohorts differed in brentuximab vedotin exposure. Sequencing used immunoSEQ multiplex PCR; TCRdb keeps in-frame clones, though not all of them. Of over 15,000 clones detected, roughly 83% appear once; the ten largest clones hold 30% to 40%. The material sequenced was peripheral blood mononuclear cells (PBMCs), taken before the second cycle of nivolumab. The source is a human donor with classical Hodgkin lymphoma. The V call is TRBV5-1, the J call TRBJ2-7; 9 nucleotides align to TRBD1. In nucleotides, the CDR3 is TGCGCCAGCAGCTTGGGATACGGGACAGGGACGGGCGAGCAGTACTTC. This encodes CASSLGYGTGTGEQYF.